What follows is one T cell receptor (beta chain) and its context. Its specificity is unknown. The data are from a study of shared clonotypes between healthy human individuals. General study points: The authors sampled blood alone, and tissue repertoires likely differ.

As handled by the study authors: Junction-only sequences without quality scores came from ImmunoSEQ, so filtering differed. TCRdb's table, derived via immunoSEQ multiplex PCR, lists solely in-frame clones and lacks some. The DNA gave D and trimming, while V, J and clone size come from that table. In the table there are about 470,000 clones, 75% to 85% of which are singletons. Genomic DNA from unsorted samples was obtained from about 82 million PBMCs (per sample). The germline V gene encodes CDR1 SGHAT and CDR2 FQNNGV. The length of the CDR3 is 15 residues. Losses at the gene ends were 2 bases for V and 7 bases for J; bases not matched to a gene: 3.

The sequencing sample was made of PBMCs. This receptor was identified in a middle-aged woman in good health. Some clones in this sample may be carry-over from other donors' samples. This chain connects TRBV11-2 to TRBJ2-1, with 12 nucleotides matching TRBD2. CDR3 sequence reads: CASSLSLAGGNEQFF. The CDR3 region has the DNA TGTGCCAGCAGCTTATCCCTAGCGGGAGGGAATGAGCAGTTCTTC.